This T cell receptor beta chain stems from a study of blood T cell repertoires in COVID-19. Profiled with immunoSEQ multiplex PCR; TCRdb holds only in-frame clones, not every one. The sample shows 200,000 to 300,000 clones, roughly 84% of them seen only once. CDR1 is SGHRS and CDR2 is YFSETQ in the germline V gene. Trimming removed 0 bases from V and 4 bases from J; junction bases left unmatched: 3. CDR3 length equals 14 residues. The chain employs TRBV5-1 and TRBJ2-7; 8 bases agree with TRBD1. The TCR comes from a human donor in a cohort sampled during active COVID-19. Sample: peripheral blood. The DNA for the CDR3 is TGCGCCAGCAGCTTGGCCCAGGGGGCGTACGAGCAGTACTTC. Amino acids: CASSLAQGAYEQYF. Complete variable domain (other parts from reference TRBV5-1 and TRBJ2-7): KAGVTQTPRYLIKTRGQQVTLSCSPISGHRSVSWYQQTPGQGLQFLFEYFSETQRNKGNFPGRFSGRQFSNSRSEMNVSTLELGDSALYLCASSLAQGAYEQYFGPGTRLTVT.